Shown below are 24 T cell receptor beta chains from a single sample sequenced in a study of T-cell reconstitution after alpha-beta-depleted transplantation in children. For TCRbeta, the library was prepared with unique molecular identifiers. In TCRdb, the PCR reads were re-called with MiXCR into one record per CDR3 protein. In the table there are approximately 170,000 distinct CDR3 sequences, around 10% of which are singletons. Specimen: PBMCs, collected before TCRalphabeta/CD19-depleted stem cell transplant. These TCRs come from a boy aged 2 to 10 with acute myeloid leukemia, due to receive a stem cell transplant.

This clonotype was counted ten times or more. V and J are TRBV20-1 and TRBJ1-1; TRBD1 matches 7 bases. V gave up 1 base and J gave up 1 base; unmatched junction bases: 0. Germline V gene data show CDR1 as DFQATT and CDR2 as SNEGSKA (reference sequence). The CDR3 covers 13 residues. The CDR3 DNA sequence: TGCAGTGCTAGAGGGGACAGGAACACTGAAGCTTTCTTT. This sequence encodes CSARGDRNTEAFF.

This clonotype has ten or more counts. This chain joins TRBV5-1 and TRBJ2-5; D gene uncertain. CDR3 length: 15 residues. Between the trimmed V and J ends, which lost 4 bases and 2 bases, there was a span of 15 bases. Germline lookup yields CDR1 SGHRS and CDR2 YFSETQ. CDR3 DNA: TGCGCCAGCAGCGCTGGCCCTATGGAACAAGAGACCCAGTACTTC. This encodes CASSAGPMEQETQYF.

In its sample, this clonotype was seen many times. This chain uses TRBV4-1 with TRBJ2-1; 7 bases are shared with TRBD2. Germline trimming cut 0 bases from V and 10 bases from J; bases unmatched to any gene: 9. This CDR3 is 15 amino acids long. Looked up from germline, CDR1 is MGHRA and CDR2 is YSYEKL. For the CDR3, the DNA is TGCGCCAGCAGCCAAGAAGACTCGGCGGGGGTGGAGCAGTTCTTC. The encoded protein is CASSQEDSAGVEQFF.

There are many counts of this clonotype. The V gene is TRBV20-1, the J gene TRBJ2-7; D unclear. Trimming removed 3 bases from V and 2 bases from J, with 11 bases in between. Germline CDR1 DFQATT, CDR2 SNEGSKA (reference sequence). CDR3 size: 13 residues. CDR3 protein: CSASLVGTYEQYF. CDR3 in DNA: TGCAGTGCTAGCCTAGTTGGGACCTACGAGCAGTACTTC.

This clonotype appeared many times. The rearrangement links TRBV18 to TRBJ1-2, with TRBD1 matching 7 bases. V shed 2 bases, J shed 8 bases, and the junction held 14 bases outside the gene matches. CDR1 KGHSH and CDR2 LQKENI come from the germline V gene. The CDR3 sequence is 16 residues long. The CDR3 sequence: CASSPVQGPPRSGYTF. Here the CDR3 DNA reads TGTGCCAGCTCACCAGTACAGGGGCCGCCCCGGTCCGGCTACACCTTC.

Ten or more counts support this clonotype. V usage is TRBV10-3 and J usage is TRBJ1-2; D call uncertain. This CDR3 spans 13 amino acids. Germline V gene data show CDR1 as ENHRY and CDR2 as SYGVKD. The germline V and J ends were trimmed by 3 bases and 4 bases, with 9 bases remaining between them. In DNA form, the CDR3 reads TGTGCCATCAGTGAAGGAGAGCCCTATGGCTACACCTTC. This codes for CAISEGEPYGYTF.

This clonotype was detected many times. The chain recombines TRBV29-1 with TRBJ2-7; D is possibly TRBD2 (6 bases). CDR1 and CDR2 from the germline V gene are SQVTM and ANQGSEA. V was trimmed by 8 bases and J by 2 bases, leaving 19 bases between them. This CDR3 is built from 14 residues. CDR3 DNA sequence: TGCAGCTTTCTTCCGGCGGAGGGGACCTACGAGCAGTACTTC. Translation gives CSFLPAEGTYEQYF.

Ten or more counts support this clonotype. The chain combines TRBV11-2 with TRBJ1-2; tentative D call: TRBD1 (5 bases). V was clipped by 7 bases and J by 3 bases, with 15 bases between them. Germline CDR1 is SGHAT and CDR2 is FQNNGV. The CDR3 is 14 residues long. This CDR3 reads CASTKPGQYYGYTF. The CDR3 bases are TGTGCCAGCACCAAGCCAGGGCAGTACTATGGCTACACCTTC.

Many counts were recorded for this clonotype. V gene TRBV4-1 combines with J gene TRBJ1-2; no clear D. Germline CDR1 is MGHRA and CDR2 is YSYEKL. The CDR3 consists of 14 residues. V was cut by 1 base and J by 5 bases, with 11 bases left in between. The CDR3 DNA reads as TGCGCCAGCAGCCAAGGAGGTACTACTTATGGCTACACCTTC. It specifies CASSQGGTTYGYTF.

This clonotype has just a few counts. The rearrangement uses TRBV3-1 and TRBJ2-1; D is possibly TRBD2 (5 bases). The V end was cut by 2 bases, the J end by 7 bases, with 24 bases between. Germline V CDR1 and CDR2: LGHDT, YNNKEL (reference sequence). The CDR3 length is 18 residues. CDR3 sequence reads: CASSQQVSLRAAGNEQFF. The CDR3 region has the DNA TGTGCCAGCAGCCAACAGGTCTCTTTGCGGGCGGCTGGGAATGAGCAGTTCTTC.

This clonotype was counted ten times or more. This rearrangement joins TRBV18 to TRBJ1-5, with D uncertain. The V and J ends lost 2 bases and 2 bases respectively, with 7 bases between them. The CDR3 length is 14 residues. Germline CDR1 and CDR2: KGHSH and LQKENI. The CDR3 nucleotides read TGTGCCAGCTCACCATCGGGATGCAATCAGCCCCAGCATTTT. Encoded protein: CASSPSGCNQPQHF.

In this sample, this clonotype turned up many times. The CDR3 sequence is CASSLEAWENIQYF. CDR3 DNA sequence: TGCGCCAGCAGCTTGGAGGCTTGGGAAAACATTCAGTACTTC. The J gene is TRBJ2-4, the V gene TRBV5-1, with D unclear. CDR1 and CDR2 from the germline V gene are SGHRS and YFSETQ. Trimming removed 0 bases from V and 5 bases from J, with 9 bases in between. The CDR3 spans 14 residues.

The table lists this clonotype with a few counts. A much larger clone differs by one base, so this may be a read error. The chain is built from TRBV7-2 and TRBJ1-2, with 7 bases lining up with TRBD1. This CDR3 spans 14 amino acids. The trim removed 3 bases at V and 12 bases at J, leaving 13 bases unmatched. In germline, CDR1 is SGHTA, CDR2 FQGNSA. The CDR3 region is CASSFSQTGSSDTF. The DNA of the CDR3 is TGTGCCAGCAGCTTCTCGCAGACAGGGAGTAGCGACACCTTC.

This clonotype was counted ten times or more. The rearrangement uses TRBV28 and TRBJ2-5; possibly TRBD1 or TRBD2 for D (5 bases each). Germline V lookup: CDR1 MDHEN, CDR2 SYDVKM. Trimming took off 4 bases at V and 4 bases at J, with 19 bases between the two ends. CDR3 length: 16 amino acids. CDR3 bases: TGTGCCAGCAGTTCTCAACGGGACCCACTGGGAGAGACCCAGTACTTC. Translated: CASSSQRDPLGETQYF. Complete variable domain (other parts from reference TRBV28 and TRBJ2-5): DVKVTQSSRYLVKRTGEKVFLECVQDMDHENMFWYRQDPGLGLRLIYFSYDVKMKEKGDIPEGYSVSREKKERFSLILESASTNQTSMYLCASSSQRDPLGETQYFGPGTRLLVL.

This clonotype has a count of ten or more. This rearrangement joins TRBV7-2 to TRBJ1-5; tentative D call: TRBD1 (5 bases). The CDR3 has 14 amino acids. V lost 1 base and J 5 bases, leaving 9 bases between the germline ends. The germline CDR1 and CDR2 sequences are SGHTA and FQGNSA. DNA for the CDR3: TGTGCCAGCAGCTTAGACAGGATTTATCAGCCCCAGCATTTT. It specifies CASSLDRIYQPQHF.

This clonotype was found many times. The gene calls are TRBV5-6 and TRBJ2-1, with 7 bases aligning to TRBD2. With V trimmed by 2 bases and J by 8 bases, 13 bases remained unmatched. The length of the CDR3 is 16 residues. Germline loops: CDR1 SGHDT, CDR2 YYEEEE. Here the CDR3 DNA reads TGTGCCAGCAGCTTTATAATCCCACCTCGGGGGGATGAGCAGTTCTTC. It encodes CASSFIIPPRGDEQFF.

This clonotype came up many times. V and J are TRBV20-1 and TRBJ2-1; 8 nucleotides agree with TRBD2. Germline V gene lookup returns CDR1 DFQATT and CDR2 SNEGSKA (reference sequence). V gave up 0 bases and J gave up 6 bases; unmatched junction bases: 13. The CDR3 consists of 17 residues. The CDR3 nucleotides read TGCAGTGCTAGAGATCCCCTAACGGGAGGGCCCCCCAATGAGCAGTTCTTC. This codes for CSARDPLTGGPPNEQFF.

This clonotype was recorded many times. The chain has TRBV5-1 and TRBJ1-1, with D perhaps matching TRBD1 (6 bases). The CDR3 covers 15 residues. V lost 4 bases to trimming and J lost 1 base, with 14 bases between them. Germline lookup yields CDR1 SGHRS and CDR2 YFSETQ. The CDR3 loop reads CASSPREGGNTEAFF. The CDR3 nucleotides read TGCGCCAGCAGCCCCCGGGAGGGGGGGAACACTGAAGCTTTCTTT.

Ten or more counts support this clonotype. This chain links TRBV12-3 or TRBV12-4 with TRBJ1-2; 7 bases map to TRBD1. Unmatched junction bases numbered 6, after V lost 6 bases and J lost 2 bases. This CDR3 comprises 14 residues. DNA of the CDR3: TGTGCCAGCAGCCCGGGACAGCGAAACTATGGCTACACCTTC. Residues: CASSPGQRNYGYTF.

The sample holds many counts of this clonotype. CDR3 amino acids: CSAMVRGKTDTQYF. For the CDR3, the DNA is TGCAGTGCTATGGTCAGGGGGAAAACAGATACGCAGTATTTT. V and J are TRBV20-1 and TRBJ2-3; TRBD1 matches at 7 bases. Trimming took 4 bases from V and 3 from J; bases not matched to a gene: 7. CDR1 and CDR2 (germline): DFQATT, SNEGSKA (reference sequence). This CDR3 comprises 14 residues.

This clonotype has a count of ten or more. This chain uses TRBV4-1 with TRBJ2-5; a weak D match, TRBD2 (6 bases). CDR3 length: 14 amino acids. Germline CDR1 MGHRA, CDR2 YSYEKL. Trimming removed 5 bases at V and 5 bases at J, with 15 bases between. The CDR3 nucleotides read TGCGCCAGCAGCTACCGGGACTCTACGGAGACCCAGTACTTC. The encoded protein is CASSYRDSTETQYF.

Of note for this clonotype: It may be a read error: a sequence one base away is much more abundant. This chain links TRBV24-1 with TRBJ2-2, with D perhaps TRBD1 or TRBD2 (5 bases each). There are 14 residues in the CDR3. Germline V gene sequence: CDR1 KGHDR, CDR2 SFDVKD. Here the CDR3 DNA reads TGTGCCACCAGTGCCTCACCGGACACCGGGGATCTGTTTTTT. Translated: CATSASPDTGDLFF.

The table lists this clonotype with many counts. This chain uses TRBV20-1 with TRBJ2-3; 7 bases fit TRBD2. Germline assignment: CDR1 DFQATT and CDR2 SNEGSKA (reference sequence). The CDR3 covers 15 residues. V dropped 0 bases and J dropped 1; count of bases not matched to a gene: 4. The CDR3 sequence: CSARDFAGGTDTQYF. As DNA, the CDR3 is TGCAGTGCTAGAGATTTTGCGGGGGGCACAGATACGCAGTATTTT.

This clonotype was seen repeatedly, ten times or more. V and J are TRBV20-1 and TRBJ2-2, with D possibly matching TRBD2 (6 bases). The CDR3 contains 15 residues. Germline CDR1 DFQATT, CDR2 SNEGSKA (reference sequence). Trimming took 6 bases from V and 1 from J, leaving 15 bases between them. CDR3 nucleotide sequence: TGCAGTGCAAAGTCGGGGCGGGAGAACACCGGGGAGCTGTTTTTT. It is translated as CSAKSGRENTGELFF.